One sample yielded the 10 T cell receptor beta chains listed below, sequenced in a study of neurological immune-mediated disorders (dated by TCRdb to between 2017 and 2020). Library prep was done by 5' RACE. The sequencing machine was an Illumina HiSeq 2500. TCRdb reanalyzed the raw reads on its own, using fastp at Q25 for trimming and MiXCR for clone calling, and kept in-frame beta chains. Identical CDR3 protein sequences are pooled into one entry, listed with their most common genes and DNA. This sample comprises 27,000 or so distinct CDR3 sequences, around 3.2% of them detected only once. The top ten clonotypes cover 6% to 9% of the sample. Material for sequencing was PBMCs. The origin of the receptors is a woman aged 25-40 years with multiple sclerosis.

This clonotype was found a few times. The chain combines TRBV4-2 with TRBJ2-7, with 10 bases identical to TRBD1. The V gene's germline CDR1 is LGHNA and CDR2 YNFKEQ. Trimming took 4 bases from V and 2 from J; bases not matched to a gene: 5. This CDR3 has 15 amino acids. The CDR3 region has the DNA TGTGCCAGCAGCCTCGGAGGGACAGGGGCCTACGAGCAGTACTTC. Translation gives CASSLGGTGAYEQYF.

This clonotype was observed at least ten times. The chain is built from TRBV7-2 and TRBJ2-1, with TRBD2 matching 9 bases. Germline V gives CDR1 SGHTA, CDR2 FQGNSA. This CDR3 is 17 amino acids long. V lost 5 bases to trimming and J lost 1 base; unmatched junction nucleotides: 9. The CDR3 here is CASSHTMTSGSYNEQFF. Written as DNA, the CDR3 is TGTGCCAGCAGCCATACTATGACTAGCGGTTCCTACAATGAGCAGTTCTTC.

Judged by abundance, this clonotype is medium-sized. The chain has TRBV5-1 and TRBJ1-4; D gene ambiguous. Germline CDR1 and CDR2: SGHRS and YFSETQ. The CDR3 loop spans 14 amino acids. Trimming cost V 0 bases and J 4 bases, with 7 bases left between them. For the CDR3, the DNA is TGCGCCAGCAGCTTGGGGGCAGTTAATGAAAAACTGTTTTTT. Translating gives CASSLGAVNEKLFF.

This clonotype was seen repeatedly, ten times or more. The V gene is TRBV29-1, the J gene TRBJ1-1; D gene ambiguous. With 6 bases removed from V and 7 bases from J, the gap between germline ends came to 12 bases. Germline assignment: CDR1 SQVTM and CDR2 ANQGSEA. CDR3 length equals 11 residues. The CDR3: CSVDTEVEAFF. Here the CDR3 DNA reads TGCAGCGTGGATACAGAAGTTGAAGCTTTCTTT. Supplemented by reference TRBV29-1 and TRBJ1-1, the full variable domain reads SAVISQKPSRDICQRGTSLTIQCQVDSQVTMMFWYRQQPGQSLTLIATANQGSEATYESGFVIDKFPISRPNLTFSTLTVSNMSPEDSSIYLCSVDTEVEAFFGQGTRLTVV.

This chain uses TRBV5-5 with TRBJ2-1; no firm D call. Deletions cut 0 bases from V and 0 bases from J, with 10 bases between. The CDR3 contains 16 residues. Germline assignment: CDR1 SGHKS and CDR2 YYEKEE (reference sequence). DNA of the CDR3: TGTGCCAGCAGCTTGGAAGTGATACCCTCCTACAATGAGCAGTTCTTC. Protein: CASSLEVIPSYNEQFF.

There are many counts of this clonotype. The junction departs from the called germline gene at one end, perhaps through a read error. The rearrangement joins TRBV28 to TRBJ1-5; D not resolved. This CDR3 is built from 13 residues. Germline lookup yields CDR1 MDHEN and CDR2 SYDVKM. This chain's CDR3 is CASKLSGNQPQNF. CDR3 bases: TGTGCCAGCAAACTATCGGGCAATCAGCCCCAGAATTTT.

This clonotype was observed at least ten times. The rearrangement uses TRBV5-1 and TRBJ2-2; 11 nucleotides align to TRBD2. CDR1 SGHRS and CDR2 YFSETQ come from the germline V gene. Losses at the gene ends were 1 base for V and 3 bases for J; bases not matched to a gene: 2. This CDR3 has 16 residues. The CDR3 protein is CASSLTSGGYTGELFF. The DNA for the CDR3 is TGCGCCAGCAGCTTGACTAGCGGGGGTTACACCGGGGAGCTGTTTTTT.

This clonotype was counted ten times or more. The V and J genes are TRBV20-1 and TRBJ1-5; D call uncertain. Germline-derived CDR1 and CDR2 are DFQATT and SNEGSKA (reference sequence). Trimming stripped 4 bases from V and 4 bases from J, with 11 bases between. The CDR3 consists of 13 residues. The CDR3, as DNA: TGCAGTGCTACGGACGCTGGGAATCAGCCCCAGCATTTT. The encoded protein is CSATDAGNQPQHF.

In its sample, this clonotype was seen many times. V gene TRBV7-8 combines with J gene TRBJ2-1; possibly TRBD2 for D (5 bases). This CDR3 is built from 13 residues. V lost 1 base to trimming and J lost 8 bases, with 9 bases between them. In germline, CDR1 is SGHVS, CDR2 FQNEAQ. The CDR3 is CASSLGLAYEQFF. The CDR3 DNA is TGTGCCAGCAGCTTAGGGCTAGCTTATGAGCAGTTCTTC.

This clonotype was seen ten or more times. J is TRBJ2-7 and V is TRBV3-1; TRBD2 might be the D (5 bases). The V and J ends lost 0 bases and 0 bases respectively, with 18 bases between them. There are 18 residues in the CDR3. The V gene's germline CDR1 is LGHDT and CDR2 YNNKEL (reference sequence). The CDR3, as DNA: TGTGCCAGCAGCCAAGATATGTATTTTGTGAGGGACTCCTACGAGCAGTACTTC. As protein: CASSQDMYFVRDSYEQYF.